This T cell receptor beta chain was documented in a study of T cell repertoires in cytomegalovirus infection. Looking at the study overall: Epitope selection comprised recently identified HLA-C-restricted CMV epitopes and well-studied HLA-B-restricted CMV epitopes. An indication of both CMV infection and matching HLA type came from public TCR beta signatures. Study-wide results and caveats: There were HLA-C-restricted CMV-specific TCR beta clonotypes dominating the ex vivo response.

About this clonotype: Its target is not known.

TCRdb passed the reads through MiXCR, listing each CDR3 protein once. The sample holds roughly 500,000 distinct CDR3 sequences; about 33% are singletons and the top ten take 17%. This CDR3 spans 14 amino acids. The germline V gene has CDR1 MNHEY and CDR2 SVGEGT. Trimming cost V 0 bases and J 5 bases; bases outside gene matches: 3. Here the sequenced sample was cultured PBMCs, taken from culture after CMV antigen stimulation. The sequence was collected from a human donor in good health (CMV status not recorded). Some clones in this sample may be carry-over from other donors' samples. This chain links TRBV6-2 or TRBV6-3 with TRBJ1-1; 7 nucleotides line up with TRBD1. CDR3 nucleotides: TGTGCCAGCAGTTACTCGAAGGGGGCGACTGAAGCTTTCTTT. This translates into CASSYSKGATEAFF.